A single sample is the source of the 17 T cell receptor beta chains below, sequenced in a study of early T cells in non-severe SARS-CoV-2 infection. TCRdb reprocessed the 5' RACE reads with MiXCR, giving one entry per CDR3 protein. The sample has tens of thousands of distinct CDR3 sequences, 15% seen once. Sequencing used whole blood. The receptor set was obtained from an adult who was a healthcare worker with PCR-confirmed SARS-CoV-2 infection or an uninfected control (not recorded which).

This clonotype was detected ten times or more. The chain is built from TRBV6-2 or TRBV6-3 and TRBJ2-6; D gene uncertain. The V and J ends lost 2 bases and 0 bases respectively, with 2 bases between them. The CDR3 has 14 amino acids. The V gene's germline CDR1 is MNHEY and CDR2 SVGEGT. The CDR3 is CASSYNSGANVLTF. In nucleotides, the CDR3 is TGTGCCAGCAGTTACAACTCTGGGGCCAACGTCCTGACTTTC.

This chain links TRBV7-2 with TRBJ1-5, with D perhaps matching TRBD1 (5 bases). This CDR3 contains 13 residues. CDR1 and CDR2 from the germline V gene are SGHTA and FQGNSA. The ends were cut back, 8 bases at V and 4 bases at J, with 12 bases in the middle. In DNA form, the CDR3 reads TGTGCCAGCGGGCGGGACGGTAATCAGCCCCAGCATTTT. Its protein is CASGRDGNQPQHF.

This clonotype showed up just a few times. In nucleotides, the CDR3 is TGTGCCAGCAGCTTAGATCCCGGGGAGGGGAGCTCCTACAATGAGCAGTTCTTC. Its translation is CASSLDPGEGSSYNEQFF. The V gene is TRBV11-2, the J gene TRBJ2-1; the match to TRBD2 covers 7 bases. V gave up 0 bases and J gave up 0 bases; unmatched junction bases: 8. Germline V gene sequence: CDR1 SGHAT, CDR2 FQNNGV. The CDR3 covers 18 residues.

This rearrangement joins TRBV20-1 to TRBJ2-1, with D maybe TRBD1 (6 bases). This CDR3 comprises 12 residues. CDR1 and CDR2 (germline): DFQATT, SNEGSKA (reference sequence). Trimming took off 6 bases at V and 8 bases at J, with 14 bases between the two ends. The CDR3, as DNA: TGCAGTGCCCCCTTTTGGGGGCATGAGCAGTTCTTC. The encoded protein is CSAPFWGHEQFF.

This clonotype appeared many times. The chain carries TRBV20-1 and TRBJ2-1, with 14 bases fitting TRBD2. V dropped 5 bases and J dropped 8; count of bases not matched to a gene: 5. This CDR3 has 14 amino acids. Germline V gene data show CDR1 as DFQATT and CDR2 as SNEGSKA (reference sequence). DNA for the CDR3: TGCAGTGCTTATGGACTAGCGGGAGGCTATGAGCAGTTCTTC. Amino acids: CSAYGLAGGYEQFF.

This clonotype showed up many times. CDR3 nucleotides: TGCGCCAGCAGCTTGGGATCTAAGGCGGGGACAGTTGAAGCTTTCTTT. Translation: CASSLGSKAGTVEAFF. The V gene is TRBV5-1, the J gene TRBJ1-1, with TRBD1 matching over 7 bases. V shed 0 bases, J shed 7 bases, and the junction held 12 bases outside the gene matches. This CDR3 has 16 residues. CDR1 and CDR2 from the germline V gene are SGHRS and YFSETQ. Filled out from reference TRBV5-1 and TRBJ1-1, the complete variable domain reads KAGVTQTPRYLIKTRGQQVTLSCSPISGHRSVSWYQQTPGQGLQFLFEYFSETQRNKGNFPGRFSGRQFSNSRSEMNVSTLELGDSALYLCASSLGSKAGTVEAFFGQGTRLTVV.

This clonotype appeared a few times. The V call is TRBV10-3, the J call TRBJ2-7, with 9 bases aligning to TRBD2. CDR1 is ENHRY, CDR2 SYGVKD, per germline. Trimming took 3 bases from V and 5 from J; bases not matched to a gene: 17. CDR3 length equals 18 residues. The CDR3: CAISDLVRGRDSRDEQYF. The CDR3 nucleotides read TGTGCCATCAGTGATTTAGTGCGCGGGAGGGACTCTCGTGACGAGCAGTACTTC.

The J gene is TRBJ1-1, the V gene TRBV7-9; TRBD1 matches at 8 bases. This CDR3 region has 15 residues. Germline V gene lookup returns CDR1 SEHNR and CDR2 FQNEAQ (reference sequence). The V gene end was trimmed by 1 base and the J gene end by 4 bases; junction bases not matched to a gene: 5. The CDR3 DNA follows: TGTGCCAGCAGCTTAGATCCGGGGACAGGCACTGAAGCTTTCTTT. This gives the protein CASSLDPGTGTEAFF. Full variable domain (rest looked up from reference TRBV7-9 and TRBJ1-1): DTGVSQNPRHKITKRGQNVTFRCDPISEHNRLYWYRQTLGQGPEFLTYFQNEAQLEKSRLLSDRFSAERPKGSFSTLEIQRTEQGDSAMYLCASSLDPGTGTEAFFGQGTRLTVV.

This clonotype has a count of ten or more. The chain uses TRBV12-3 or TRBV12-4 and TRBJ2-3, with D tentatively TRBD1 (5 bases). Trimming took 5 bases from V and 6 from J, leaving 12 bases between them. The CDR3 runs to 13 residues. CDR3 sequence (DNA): TGTGCCAGCAGTCCGACAGTAAGGGATACGCAGTATTTT. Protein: CASSPTVRDTQYF.

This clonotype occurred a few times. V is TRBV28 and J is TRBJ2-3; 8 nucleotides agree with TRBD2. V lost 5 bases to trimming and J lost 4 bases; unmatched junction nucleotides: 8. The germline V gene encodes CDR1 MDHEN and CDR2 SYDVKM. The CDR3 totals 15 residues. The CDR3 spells CASSDGGAGADTQYF. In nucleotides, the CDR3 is TGTGCCAGCAGTGACGGGGGAGCGGGGGCAGATACGCAGTATTTT.

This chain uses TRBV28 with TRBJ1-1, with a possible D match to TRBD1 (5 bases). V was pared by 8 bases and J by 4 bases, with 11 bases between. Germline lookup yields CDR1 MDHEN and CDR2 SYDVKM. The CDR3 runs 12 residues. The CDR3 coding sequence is TGTGCCAGCTCTACGGGGGGCACTGAAGCTTTCTTT. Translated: CASSTGGTEAFF.

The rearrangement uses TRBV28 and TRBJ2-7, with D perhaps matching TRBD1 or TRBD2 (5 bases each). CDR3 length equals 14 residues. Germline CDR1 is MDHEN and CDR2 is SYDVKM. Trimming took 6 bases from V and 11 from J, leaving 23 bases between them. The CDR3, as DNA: TGTGCCAGCAGCCGGGACCTCTCACCTCGAGAGGAGTACTTC. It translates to CASSRDLSPREEYF. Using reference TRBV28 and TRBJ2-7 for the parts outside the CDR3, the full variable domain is DVKVTQSSRYLVKRTGEKVFLECVQDMDHENMFWYRQDPGLGLRLIYFSYDVKMKEKGDIPEGYSVSREKKERFSLILESASTNQTSMYLCASSRDLSPREEYFGPGTRLTVT.

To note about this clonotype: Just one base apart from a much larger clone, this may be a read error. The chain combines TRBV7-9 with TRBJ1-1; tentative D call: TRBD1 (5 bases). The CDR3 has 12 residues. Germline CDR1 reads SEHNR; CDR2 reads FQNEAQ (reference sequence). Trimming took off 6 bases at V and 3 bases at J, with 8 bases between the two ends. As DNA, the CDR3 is TGTGCCAGCAGTTGGGGGGACACTGAAGCTTTCTTT. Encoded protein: CASSWGDTEAFF.

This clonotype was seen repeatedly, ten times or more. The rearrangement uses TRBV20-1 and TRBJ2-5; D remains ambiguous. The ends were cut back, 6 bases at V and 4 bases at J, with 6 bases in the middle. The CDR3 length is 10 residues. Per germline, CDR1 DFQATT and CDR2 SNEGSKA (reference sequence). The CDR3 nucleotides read TGCAGTGCGGGCCGAGAGACCCAGTACTTC. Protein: CSAGRETQYF.

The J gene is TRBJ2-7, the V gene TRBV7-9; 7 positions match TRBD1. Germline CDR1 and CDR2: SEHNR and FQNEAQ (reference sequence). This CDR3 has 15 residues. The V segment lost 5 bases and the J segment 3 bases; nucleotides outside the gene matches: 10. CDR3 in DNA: TGTGCCAGCAGCCCCCCCGGGACAGCCCTCTACGAGCAGTACTTC. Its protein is CASSPPGTALYEQYF. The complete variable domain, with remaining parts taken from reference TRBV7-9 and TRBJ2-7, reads DTGVSQNPRHKITKRGQNVTFRCDPISEHNRLYWYRQTLGQGPEFLTYFQNEAQLEKSRLLSDRFSAERPKGSFSTLEIQRTEQGDSAMYLCASSPPGTALYEQYFGPGTRLTVT.

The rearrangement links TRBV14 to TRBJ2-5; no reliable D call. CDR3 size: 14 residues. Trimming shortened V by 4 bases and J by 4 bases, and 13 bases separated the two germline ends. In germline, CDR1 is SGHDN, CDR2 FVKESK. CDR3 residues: CASSPLLRRETQYF. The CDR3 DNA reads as TGTGCCAGCAGCCCACTCCTCCGAAGAGAGACCCAGTACTTC.

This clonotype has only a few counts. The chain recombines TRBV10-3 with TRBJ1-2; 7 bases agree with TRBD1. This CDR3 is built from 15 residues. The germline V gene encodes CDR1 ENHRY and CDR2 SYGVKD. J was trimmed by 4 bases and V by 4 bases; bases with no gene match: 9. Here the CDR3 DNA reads TGTGCCATCAGTGGACCCGGGACAGAAACCTATGGCTACACCTTC. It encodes CAISGPGTETYGYTF.